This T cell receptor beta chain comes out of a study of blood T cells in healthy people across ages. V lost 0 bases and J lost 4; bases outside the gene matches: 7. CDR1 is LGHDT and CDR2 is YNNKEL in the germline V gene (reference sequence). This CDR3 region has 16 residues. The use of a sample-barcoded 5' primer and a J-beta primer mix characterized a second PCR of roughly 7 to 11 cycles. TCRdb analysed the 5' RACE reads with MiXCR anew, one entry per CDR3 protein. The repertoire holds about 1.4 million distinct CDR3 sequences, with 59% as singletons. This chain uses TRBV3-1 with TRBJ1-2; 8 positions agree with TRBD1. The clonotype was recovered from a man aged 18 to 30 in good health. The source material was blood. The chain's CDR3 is CASSQEWTGWFYGYTF. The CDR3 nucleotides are TGTGCCAGCAGCCAAGAATGGACAGGGTGGTTCTATGGCTACACCTTC.